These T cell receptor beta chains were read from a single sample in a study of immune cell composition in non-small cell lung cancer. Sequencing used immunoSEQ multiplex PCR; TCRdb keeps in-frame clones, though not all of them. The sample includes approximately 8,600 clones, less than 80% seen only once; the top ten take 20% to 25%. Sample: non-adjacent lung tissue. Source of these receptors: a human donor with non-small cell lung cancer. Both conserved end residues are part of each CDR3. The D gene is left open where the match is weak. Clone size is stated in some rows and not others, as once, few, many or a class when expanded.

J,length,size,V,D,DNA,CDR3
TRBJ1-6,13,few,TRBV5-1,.,TGCGCCAGCAACGACGGCGGGAATTCACCCCTCCACTTT,CASNDGGNSPLHF
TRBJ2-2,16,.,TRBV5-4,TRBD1,TGTGCCAGCAGCCGGGACAGGGGCTCGAACACCGGGGAGCTGTTTTTT,CASSRDRGSNTGELFF
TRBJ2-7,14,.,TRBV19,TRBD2,TGTGCCAGTAGTCCCGCGGGGGGGCCCTACGAGCAGTACTTC,CASSPAGGPYEQYF
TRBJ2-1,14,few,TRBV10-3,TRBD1,TGTGCCATCACCCCGGGACAGGGAATAGATGAGCAGTTCTTC,CAITPGQGIDEQFF
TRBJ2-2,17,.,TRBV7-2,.,TGTGCCAGCAGCTCAGGACGGGGACTCCTGAACACCGGAGAGCTGTTTTTT,CASSSGRGLLNTGELFF
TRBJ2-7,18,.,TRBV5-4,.,TGTGCCAGCAGTCTCCCAGCGGATGGCACTCCGGAAAACTACGAGCAGTACTTC,CASSLPADGTPENYEQYF
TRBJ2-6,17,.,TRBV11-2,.,TGTGCCAGCAGCGAGAGGCCCGGGATCCCTGGGGCCAACGTCCTGACTTTC,CASSERPGIPGANVLTF
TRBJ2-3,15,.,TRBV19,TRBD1,TGTGCCAGTAGTATCAGACAGGGACGCACAGATACGCAGTATTTT,CASSIRQGRTDTQYF
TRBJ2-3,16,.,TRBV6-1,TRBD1,TGTGCCAGCAGTGACAACCGGGACAGGACTAAAGATACGCAGTATTTT,CASSDNRDRTKDTQYF
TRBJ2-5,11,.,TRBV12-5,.,TGTGCTAGTGGTTTGGAGGGGTCCCAGTACTTC,CASGLEGSQYF
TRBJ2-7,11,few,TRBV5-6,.,TGTGCCAGCGCCGGGGTCTACGAGCAGTACTTC,CASAGVYEQYF
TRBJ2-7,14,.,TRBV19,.,TGTGCCAGTAGTACCCAGGGGACACAGTACGAGCAGTACTTC,CASSTQGTQYEQYF
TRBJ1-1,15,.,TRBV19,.,TGTGCCAGTAGTATACGCGGGGGCGCCAACACTGAAGCTTTCTTT,CASSIRGGANTEAFF
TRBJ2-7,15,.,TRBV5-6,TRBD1,TGTGCCAGCAGCTTTACCGGGACAGGGGTAATCGAGCAGTACTTC,CASSFTGTGVIEQYF
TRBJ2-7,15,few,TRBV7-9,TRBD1,TGTGCCAGCAGCTTATGGGGACAGGGTTCCCACGAGCAGTACTTC,CASSLWGQGSHEQYF
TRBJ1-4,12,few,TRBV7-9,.,TGTGCCAGCAGCTTAGGAGGATTTGAACTGTTTTTT,CASSLGGFELFF
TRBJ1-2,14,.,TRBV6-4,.,TGTGCCAGCAAAGGACCGGGGGAGGGTAATGGCTACACCTTC,CASKGPGEGNGYTF
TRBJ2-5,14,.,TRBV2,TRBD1,TGTGCCAGCAGTAGACAGGGGTCCAAAGAGACCCAGTACTTC,CASSRQGSKETQYF
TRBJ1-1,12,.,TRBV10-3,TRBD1,TGTGCCATCGGCCAGGGGGGCACTGAAGCTTTCTTT,CAIGQGGTEAFF
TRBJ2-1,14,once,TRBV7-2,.,TGTGCCAGCACCACTCGGGAGCTAGCAAGTGAGCAGTTCTTC,CASTTRELASEQFF
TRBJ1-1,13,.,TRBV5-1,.,TGCGCCAGCAGCGCGGGGGCTACGACTGAAGCTTTCTTT,CASSAGATTEAFF
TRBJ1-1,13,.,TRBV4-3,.,TGCGCCAGCAGCCACGGGGGGAACACTGAAGCTTTCTTT,CASSHGGNTEAFF
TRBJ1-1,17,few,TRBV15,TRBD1,TGTGCCACCAGCAGGGCCCGAGGACAGGAGGGCTTCACTGAAGCTTTCTTT,CATSRARGQEGFTEAFF
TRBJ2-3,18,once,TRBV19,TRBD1,TGTGCCAGTAGTATAGACCTCAGACAGGGGGACTACACAGATACGCAGTATTTT,CASSIDLRQGDYTDTQYF
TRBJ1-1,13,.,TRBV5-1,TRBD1,TGCGCCAGCAGCCCTGGACAGGGCACTGAAGCTTTCTTT,CASSPGQGTEAFF
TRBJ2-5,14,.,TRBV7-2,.,TGTGCCAGCAGCCCCCGAGGCACTCAAGAGACCCAGTACTTC,CASSPRGTQETQYF
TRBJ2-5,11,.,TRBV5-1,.,TGCGCCAGCGCCCAGGAAGAGACCCAGTACTTC,CASAQEETQYF
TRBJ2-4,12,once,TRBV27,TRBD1,TGTGCCAGCAGTTCGGACAGGGTTGCTCAGTACTTC,CASSSDRVAQYF
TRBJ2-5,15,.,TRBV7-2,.,TGTGCCAGCAGCTTAGCGGCAGGGCCCTGGGAGACCCAGTACTTC,CASSLAAGPWETQYF
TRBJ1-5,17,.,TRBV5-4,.,TGCGCCAGCAGCCAAGATGCCAGGGGAGGGAGCAATCAGCCCCAGCATTTT,CASSQDARGGSNQPQHF
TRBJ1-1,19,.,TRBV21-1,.,TGTGCCAGCAGCGGGCCCTTTAACAGGGAAGGGACGGTGAACACTGAAGCTTTCTTT,CASSGPFNREGTVNTEAFF
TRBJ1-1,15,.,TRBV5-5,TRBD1,TGTGCCAGCAGTTCGCAGACAGGGTCGGCCACTGAAGCTTTCTTT,CASSSQTGSATEAFF
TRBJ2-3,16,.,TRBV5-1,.,TGCGCCAGCAGCTTGGCGAAGGGGGGGGACACAGATACGCAGTATTTT,CASSLAKGGDTDTQYF
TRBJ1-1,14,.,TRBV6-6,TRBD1,TGTGCCAGCAGTCTGGGACAGGGTAACACTGAAGCTTTCTTT,CASSLGQGNTEAFF
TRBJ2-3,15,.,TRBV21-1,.,TGTGCCAGCAGCGACAGGGAAGATGGCACAGATACGCAGTATTTT,CASSDREDGTDTQYF
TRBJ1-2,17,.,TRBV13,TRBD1,TGTGCCAGCAGCTCGCGGGACAGGGGACTTGCTAACTATGGCTACACCTTC,CASSSRDRGLANYGYTF
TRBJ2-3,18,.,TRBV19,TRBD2,TGTGCCAGTAGTATGGGTGGGAGGCTAGCGGGACCAACAGATACGCAGTATTTT,CASSMGGRLAGPTDTQYF
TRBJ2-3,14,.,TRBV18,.,TGTGCCAGCTCACCGCCTATCACCACAGATACGCAGTATTTT,CASSPPITTDTQYF
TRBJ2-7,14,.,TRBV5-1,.,TGCGCCAGCAGCGTAACCGGGAGTTCCTACGAGCAGTACTTC,CASSVTGSSYEQYF
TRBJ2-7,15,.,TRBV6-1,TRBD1,TGTGCCAGCAGTTTGGGGACAGCCACTACCTACGAGCAGTACTTC,CASSLGTATTYEQYF
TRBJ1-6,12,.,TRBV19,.,TGTGCCAGTACTAGGGGGGGTTCACCCCTCCACTTT,CASTRGGSPLHF
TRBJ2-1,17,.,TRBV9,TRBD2,TGTGCCAGCAGCGCTCCGGGACTAGCGGTTTCCTACAATGAGCAGTTCTTC,CASSAPGLAVSYNEQFF
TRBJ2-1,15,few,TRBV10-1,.,TGCGCCAGCAGTCCAGGGGCTTTGGGGGACAATGAGCAGTTCTTC,CASSPGALGDNEQFF
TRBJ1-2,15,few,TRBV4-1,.,TGCGCCAGCAGCCACCTATTGACAACTAACTATGGCTACACCTTC,CASSHLLTTNYGYTF
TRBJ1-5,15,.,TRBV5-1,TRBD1,TGCGCCAGCAGCCGGGGACAGGGTAGCAATCAGCCCCAGCATTTT,CASSRGQGSNQPQHF
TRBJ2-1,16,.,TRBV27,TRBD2,TGTGCCAGCACCCCCTTTAGCGGGGGGGCAGTCAATGAGCAGTTCTTC,CASTPFSGGAVNEQFF
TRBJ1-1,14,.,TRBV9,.,TGTGCCAGCAGCCACGGGACTAGCTACACTGAAGCTTTCTTT,CASSHGTSYTEAFF
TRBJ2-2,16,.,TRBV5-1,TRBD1,TGCGCCAGCAGCTTGGCGACAGGGACGGTCACCGGGGAGCTGTTTTTT,CASSLATGTVTGELFF
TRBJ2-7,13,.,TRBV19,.,TGTGCCAGTAGTTCCCTAAGCTCCTACGAGCAGTACTTC,CASSSLSSYEQYF
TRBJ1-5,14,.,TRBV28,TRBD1,TGTGCCAGCAGCCCTGGACAGGGTTATCAGCCCCAGCATTTT,CASSPGQGYQPQHF
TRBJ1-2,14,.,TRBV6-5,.,TGTGCCAGCAGTTACTCGAGGGACATCGGTGGCTACACCTTC,CASSYSRDIGGYTF
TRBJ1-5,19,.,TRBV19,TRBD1,TGTGCCAGTAAAAGATCCAACCGGGACAGGGCTTATAGCAATCAGCCCCAGCATTTT,CASKRSNRDRAYSNQPQHF
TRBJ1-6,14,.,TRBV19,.,TGTGCCAGTAGTAGGGGGGACTCCAGGTCACCCCTCCACTTT,CASSRGDSRSPLHF
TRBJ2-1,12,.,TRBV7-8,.,TGTGCCAGCAGTTTGACAGCGCCGCCGCAGTTCTTC,CASSLTAPPQFF
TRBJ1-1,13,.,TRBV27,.,TGTGCCAGCAGTTTAGGGGGAGGTGGGCGAGCTTTCTTT,CASSLGGGGRAFF
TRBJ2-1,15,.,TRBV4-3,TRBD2,TGCGCCAGCAGCTTAGCGGGGGACGCCTACAATGAGCAGTTCTTC,CASSLAGDAYNEQFF
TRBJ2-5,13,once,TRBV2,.,TGTGCCAGCAGGGTCACGGAGCAAGAGACCCAGTACTTC,CASRVTEQETQYF
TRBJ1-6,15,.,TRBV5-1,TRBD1,TGCGCCAGCAGCCCTACCTCTGGACAGGGCTCACCCCTCCACTTT,CASSPTSGQGSPLHF
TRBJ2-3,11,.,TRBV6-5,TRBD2,TGTGCCAGCAGCCTCAGGCGGGGGTTGTATTTT,CASSLRRGLYF